What follows are 10 T cell receptor delta chains derived from one specimen sequenced in a study of gammadelta T cells in human blood. TCRdb used CATT to re-call clones from the RT-PCR reads. Among about 200 delta-chain clones listed, about 16% were seen once. Material for sequencing was non-Vgamma9Vdelta2 gamma-delta T cells from cord blood. Source of these receptors: a newborn.

This clone was observed a handful of times. The chain employs TRDV1 and TRDJ1, with TRDD3 matching over 10 bases. CDR3 length: 23 amino acids. The germline V gene encodes CDR1 TSWWSYY and CDR2 QGS. After removal of 2 bases from V and 0 bases from J, the junction contained 24 bases not matched to a gene. The CDR3 nucleotides are TGTGCTCTTGGGGAAAGGGGAGTCTTCCTACAACTGGGGGATGTCGAGTACACCGATAAACTCATCTTT. Amino acids: CALGERGVFLQLGDVEYTDKLIF.

In the case of this clone: This may come from a read error, since a much larger clone is one base off. Other DNA sequences in this sample translate to the same CDR3. V is TRAV38-2/DV8 and J is TRDJ1; 7 bases fit TRDD3. The J gene was missing in TCRdb and was found by matching the end of the DNA to germline. Germline V CDR1 and CDR2: TSESDYY, QEAYKQQN. V lost 4 bases, J lost 0 bases, and 21 bases stayed unmatched. The CDR3 extends over 20 amino acids. CDR3 region: CAYRCQGSIWGDPDTDKLIF. The DNA of the CDR3 is TGTGCTTATAGGTGCCAGGGATCCATCTGGGGGGATCCCGACACCGATAAACTCATCTTT.

Only a few counts were recorded for this clone. A much larger clonotype is one base distant, so this may be a read error. The same CDR3 arises from other DNA sequences in this sample as well. The chain is built from TRAV38-2/DV8 and TRDJ1; the match to TRDD3 covers 10 bases. Germline CDR1 reads TSESDYY; CDR2 reads QEAYKQQN. Germline trimming cut 1 base from V and 3 bases from J; bases unmatched to any gene: 30. This CDR3 has 24 amino acids. CDR3 sequence reads: CAYRSPGDTQHWGIPLGGADKLIF. The CDR3 bases are TGTGCTTATAGGAGCCCAGGGGACACACAGCACTGGGGGATCCCGCTCGGTGGGGCCGATAAACTCATCTTT.

Within the sample, this clone is hyperexpanded (1% or more). V usage is TRDV1 and J usage is TRDJ1, with 9 nucleotides matching TRDD3. The CDR3 length is 21 residues. Germline loops: CDR1 TSWWSYY, CDR2 QGS. The ends lost 1 base at V and 0 bases at J; junction bases unmatched: 18. CDR3 bases: TGTGCTCTTGGGGAACGAGGCCCGACGGCTTTACTGGGGGACTACACCGATAAACTCATCTTT. It codes for CALGERGPTALLGDYTDKLIF.

This clone was detected a few times. Other DNA sequences within the sample encode an identical CDR3. The V and J genes are TRDV1 and TRDJ1; 11 bases map to TRDD3. V lost 2 bases to trimming and J lost 0 bases; unmatched junction nucleotides: 26. The CDR3 sequence is 24 residues long. Germline loops: CDR1 TSWWSYY, CDR2 QGS. The CDR3 DNA reads TGTGCTCTTGGGGAAGCAGCAGGGACTTCCTACTGGGGGATAGGAGCCCGGTACACCGATAAACTCATCTTT. Translation: CALGEAAGTSYWGIGARYTDKLIF.

By proportion, this clone is hyperexpanded (1% or more). The chain is built from TRDV1 and TRDJ1; 12 bases are a match to TRDD3. With V trimmed by 4 bases and J by 0 bases, 6 bases remained unmatched. This CDR3 has 17 residues. Germline CDR1 TSWWSYY, CDR2 QGS. The CDR3 nucleotides read TGTGCTCTTGGGGTCTCTACTGGGGGATACTACACCGATAAACTCATCTTT. Amino acid sequence: CALGVSTGGYYTDKLIF.

Turning to this clone: This may arise from a read error, as a much more abundant clone is one base away. This rearrangement joins TRDV1 to TRDJ1; maybe TRDD3 (5 bases). Matching the DNA to germline supplied the J gene, which TCRdb does not give. The CDR3 extends over 13 amino acids. In germline, CDR1 is TSWWSYY, CDR2 QGS. CDR3 amino acids: CALGELSNDKLIF. In DNA, the CDR3 is TGTGCACTTGGGGAACTCTCAAACGATAAACTCATCTTT.

About this clone itself: Possible read error: a much larger clone is one base away. J is TRDJ1 and V is TRDV1; TRDD3 might be the D (6 bases). The V and J ends lost 8 bases and 0 bases respectively, with 22 bases between them. Per germline, CDR1 TSWWSYY and CDR2 QGS. CDR3 length: 17 residues. In DNA form, the CDR3 reads TGTGCTCTTCAAGGGGGGACCGAGGGCATGTACACCGATAAACTCATCTTT. Amino acids: CALQGGTEGMYTDKLIF.

Within the sample, this clone is large. The chain links TRAV29/DV5 to TRDJ1; 12 bases match TRDD3. The V and J ends lost 1 base and 0 bases, in that order; junction bases with no gene match: 22. The length of the CDR3 is 22 residues. Germline V gene sequence: CDR1 NSMFDY, CDR2 ISSIKDK. This CDR3 is CAASNTGVILGDTPMYTDKLIF. CDR3 sequence (DNA): TGTGCAGCAAGCAACACGGGGGTCATACTGGGGGATACCCCGATGTACACCGATAAACTCATCTTT.

The V call is TRAV38-2/DV8, the J call TRDJ1; unclear D gene. Germline matching of the DNA provided the J gene here, since TCRdb leaves it blank. Between the trimmed V and J ends, which lost 7 bases and 1 base, there was a span of 5 bases. The CDR3 sequence is 11 residues long. Germline loops: CDR1 TSESDYY, CDR2 QEAYKQQN. CDR3 nucleotides: TGTGCTTATGCTCTCACCGATAAACTCATCTTT. Residues: CAYALTDKLIF.